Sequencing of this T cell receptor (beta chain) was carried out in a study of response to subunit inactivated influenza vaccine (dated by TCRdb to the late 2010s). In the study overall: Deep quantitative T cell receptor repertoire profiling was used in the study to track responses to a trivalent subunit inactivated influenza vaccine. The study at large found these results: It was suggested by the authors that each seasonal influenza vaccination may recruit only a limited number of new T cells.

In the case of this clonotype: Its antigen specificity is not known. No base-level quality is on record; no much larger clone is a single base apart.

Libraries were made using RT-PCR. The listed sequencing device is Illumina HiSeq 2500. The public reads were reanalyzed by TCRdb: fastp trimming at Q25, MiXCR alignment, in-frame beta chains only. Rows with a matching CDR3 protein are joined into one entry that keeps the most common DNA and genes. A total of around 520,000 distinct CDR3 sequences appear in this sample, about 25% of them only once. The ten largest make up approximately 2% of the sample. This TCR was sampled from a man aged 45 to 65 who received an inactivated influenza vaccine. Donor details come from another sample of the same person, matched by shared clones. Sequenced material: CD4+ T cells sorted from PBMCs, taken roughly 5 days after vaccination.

The DNA sequence reads TGTGCCACCAGTGATAGGTTTGATGGCGAGCAGTACTTC. Translation gives CATSDRFDGEQYF. The sequence is built from TRBV24-1 and TRBJ2-7; the D gene lacks a confident call. The junction shows trimming of 3 bases on V and 6 bases on J, plus 11 bases between the germline ends. CDR1 and CDR2 are read off the germline V gene as KGHDR and SFDVKD. Inclusive of the bounding cysteine and phenylalanine, the CDR3 is 13 residues long. Of all the DNA, just the CDR3 is kept, 39 bases in frame from base 1.